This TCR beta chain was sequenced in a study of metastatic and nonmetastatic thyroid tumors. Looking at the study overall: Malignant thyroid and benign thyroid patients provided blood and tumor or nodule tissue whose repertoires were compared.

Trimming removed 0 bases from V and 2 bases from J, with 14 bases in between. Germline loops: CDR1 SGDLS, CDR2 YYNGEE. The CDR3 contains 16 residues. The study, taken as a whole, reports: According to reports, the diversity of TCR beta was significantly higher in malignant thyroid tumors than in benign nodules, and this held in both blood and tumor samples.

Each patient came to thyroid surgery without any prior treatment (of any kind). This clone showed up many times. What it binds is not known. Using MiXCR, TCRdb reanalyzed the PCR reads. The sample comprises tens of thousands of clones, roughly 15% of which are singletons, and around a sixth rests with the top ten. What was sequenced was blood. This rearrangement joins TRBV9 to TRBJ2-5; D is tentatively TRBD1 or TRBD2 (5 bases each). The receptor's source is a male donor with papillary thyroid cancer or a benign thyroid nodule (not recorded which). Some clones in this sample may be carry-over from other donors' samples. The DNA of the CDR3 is TGTGCCAGCAGCGTAGGGGGACCTAATATTCAAGAGACCCAGTACTTC. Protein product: CASSVGGPNIQETQYF. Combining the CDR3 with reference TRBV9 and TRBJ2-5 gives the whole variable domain DSGVTQTPKHLITATGQRVTLRCSPRSGDLSVYWYQQSLDQGLQFLIQYYNGEERAKGNILERFSAQQFPDLHSELNLSSLELGDSALYFCASSVGGPNIQETQYFGPGTRLLVL.